Each of the 24 T cell receptor beta chains below was sequenced from the same sample in a study of T-cell memory formation after mild COVID-19. TCRdb recomputed calls from the 5' RACE reads with MiXCR, one row per CDR3 protein. This table holds 200,000 to 300,000 distinct CDR3 sequences, approximately 15% found once. Sequences were obtained from PBMCs or a T cell subset sorted from them (not recorded which). Receptor source: an adult woman who had mild COVID-19 (a few samples of this study predate the infection). Cell type and time point are not known.

The chain recombines TRBV24-1 with TRBJ2-2; a weak D match, TRBD1 (6 bases). Trimming took 12 bases from V and 1 from J, leaving 11 bases between them. CDR1 and CDR2 (germline): KGHDR, SFDVKD. The CDR3 covers 13 residues. The CDR3 bases are TGTGCCGCAGGGGCGGTGAACACCGGGGAGCTGTTTTTT. Its translation: CAAGAVNTGELFF.

This clonotype was found once. This sequence joins TRBV12-3 or TRBV12-4 and TRBJ2-1, with D perhaps TRBD1 (6 bases). The V end lost 7 bases, the J end lost 0 bases, and 13 bases lay between the germline ends. The CDR3 has 15 residues. For the CDR3, the DNA is TGTGCCAGCAAAACCACAGGGAGCTCCTACAATGAGCAGTTCTTC. Its protein is CASKTTGSSYNEQFF.

This clonotype was seen a handful of times. The rearrangement joins TRBV2 to TRBJ1-3; D remains ambiguous. From germline, CDR1 is SNHLY and CDR2 FYNNEI. V lost 2 bases, J lost 1 base, and 9 bases lay in between. The CDR3 length is 15 residues. This chain's CDR3 is CASSESSASGNTIYF. CDR3 bases: TGTGCCAGCAGTGAATCGTCAGCGTCTGGAAACACCATATATTTT.

The chain employs TRBV7-8 and TRBJ2-1; D may match TRBD1 or TRBD2 (6 bases each). The CDR3 is 15 amino acids. The V and J ends lost 8 bases and 6 bases respectively, with 20 bases between them. From germline, CDR1 is SGHVS and CDR2 FQNEAQ. CDR3 nucleotides: TGTGCCAGCGAGGCCGGGGGCACCCTTCTCAATGAGCAGTTCTTC. Protein sequence: CASEAGGTLLNEQFF.

A few counts support this clonotype. V is TRBV7-2 and J is TRBJ1-6, with 8 bases lining up with TRBD1. In germline, CDR1 is SGHTA, CDR2 FQGNSA. The CDR3 is made up of 17 amino acids. Germline trimming cut 2 bases from V and 8 bases from J; bases unmatched to any gene: 11. In DNA form, the CDR3 reads TGTGCCAGCAGCTTATCATCGGACAGGGTGCGTTATTCACCCCTCCACTTT. Encoded protein: CASSLSSDRVRYSPLHF.

The sample holds a few counts of this clonotype. The chain combines TRBV3-1 with TRBJ2-5, with no clear D. The CDR3 extends over 15 amino acids. From germline, CDR1 is LGHDT and CDR2 YNNKEL (reference sequence). V was cut by 6 bases and J by 2 bases, with 16 bases left in between. CDR3 sequence: CASSRNRIPQETQYF. For the CDR3, the DNA is TGTGCCAGCAGTCGTAATAGGATACCACAAGAGACCCAGTACTTC.

The rearrangement uses TRBV7-8 and TRBJ2-5; 13 bases fit TRBD2. CDR1 is SGHVS and CDR2 is FQNEAQ in the germline V gene. The V segment lost 0 bases and the J segment 1 base; nucleotides outside the gene matches: 8. The CDR3 runs 19 residues. CDR3 region: CASSLAWGTSGAIQETQYF. In nucleotides, the CDR3 is TGTGCCAGCAGCTTAGCGTGGGGGACTAGCGGGGCTATCCAAGAGACCCAGTACTTC.

The genes are TRBV7-8 and TRBJ2-5; 9 bases line up with TRBD1. Trimming removed 5 bases from V and 5 bases from J; junction bases left unmatched: 12. Per germline, CDR1 SGHVS and CDR2 FQNEAQ. The CDR3 extends over 16 amino acids. The CDR3 DNA is TGTGCCAGCAGCCGCGGGGGAGACAGGGGGTGGGAGACCCAGTACTTC. Translation: CASSRGGDRGWETQYF.

This clonotype was seen a handful of times. The chain has TRBV25-1 and TRBJ1-2, with D maybe TRBD1 (5 bases). Germline V gene lookup returns CDR1 MGHDK and CDR2 SYGVNS. The V end was cut by 3 bases, the J end by 6 bases, with 14 bases between. The CDR3 is made up of 14 amino acids. The CDR3 sequence is CASSDIPGKDGYTF. CDR3 DNA: TGTGCCAGCAGTGACATCCCAGGGAAAGATGGCTACACCTTC.

The chain joins TRBV29-1 to TRBJ1-2, with D possibly being TRBD1 (5 bases). V shed 7 bases and J shed 2 bases, with 20 bases lying between them. The CDR3 consists of 15 residues. CDR1 and CDR2 from the germline V gene are SQVTM and ANQGSEA. The DNA for the CDR3 is TGCAGCGCCAAGGGGCAACAGGCGGAGAACTATGGCTACACCTTC. Translating gives CSAKGQQAENYGYTF.

This clonotype occurred a few times. The chain links TRBV18 to TRBJ1-5; no firm D call. The germline V and J ends were trimmed by 2 bases and 0 bases, with 8 bases remaining between them. The CDR3 spans 15 residues. Per germline, CDR1 KGHSH and CDR2 LQKENI. This CDR3 reads CASSPDSDSNQPQHF. DNA for the CDR3: TGTGCCAGCTCACCAGACTCTGATAGCAATCAGCCCCAGCATTTT.

The chain uses TRBV4-1 and TRBJ1-2; 7 bases are shared with TRBD1. There are 16 residues in the CDR3. Germline V gene data show CDR1 as MGHRA and CDR2 as YSYEKL. V lost 2 bases to trimming and J lost 4 bases; unmatched junction nucleotides: 10. This chain's CDR3 is CASSQSTGTAIYGYTF. The CDR3 DNA is TGCGCCAGCAGCCAATCGACCGGGACAGCTATCTATGGCTACACCTTC.

This clonotype was detected only a few times. V is TRBV2 and J is TRBJ1-6; possible D gene TRBD1, 5 bases. This CDR3 has 14 amino acids. V gave up 6 bases and J gave up 10 bases, with 16 bases separating them. CDR1 and CDR2 (germline): SNHLY, FYNNEI. The chain's CDR3 is CASSPRGRTSPLHF. CDR3 DNA sequence: TGTGCCAGCAGCCCTCGAGGCAGGACATCACCCCTCCACTTT.

This clonotype was observed a handful of times. The chain is built from TRBV7-9 and TRBJ2-7; 11 nucleotides match TRBD1. The length of the CDR3 is 15 residues. With V trimmed by 0 bases and J by 3 bases, 1 base remained unmatched. From germline, CDR1 is SEHNR and CDR2 FQNEAQ (reference sequence). Here the CDR3 reads CASSLAGTGGYEQYF. For the CDR3, the DNA is TGTGCCAGCAGCTTAGCGGGGACAGGGGGCTACGAGCAGTACTTC.

This clonotype was detected ten times or more. The rearrangement uses TRBV4-1 and TRBJ1-2; 8 nucleotides line up with TRBD1. The germline gives CDR1 MGHRA, CDR2 YSYEKL. J gave up 0 bases and V 3 bases, and 3 bases lay outside the gene matches. The CDR3 loop spans 15 amino acids. The CDR3 DNA reads TGCGCCAGCAGCCATCCGGGACAGGCTAACTATGGCTACACCTTC. It specifies CASSHPGQANYGYTF.

The CDR3 nucleotides read TGCGCCAGCAGCCAAGATCCCGGACAGGGGAATCAGCCCCAGCATTTT. The encoded protein is CASSQDPGQGNQPQHF. V and J are TRBV4-1 and TRBJ1-5; the match to TRBD1 covers 9 bases. The trim removed 0 bases at V and 4 bases at J, leaving 4 bases unmatched. Germline-derived CDR1 and CDR2 are MGHRA and YSYEKL. CDR3 length: 16 residues.

The V gene is TRBV12-3 or TRBV12-4, the J gene TRBJ2-3; the match to TRBD2 covers 10 bases. The CDR3 is 14 amino acids. V lost 6 bases and J lost 3; bases outside the gene matches: 3. The CDR3 loop is CASRRAGGTDTQYF. CDR3 DNA sequence: TGTGCCAGCAGAAGAGCGGGAGGGACAGATACGCAGTATTTT.

The chain links TRBV7-2 to TRBJ1-2; D remains unclear. Trimming cost V 3 bases and J 2 bases, with 13 bases left between them. CDR3 length: 15 amino acids. Germline values: CDR1 SGHTA, CDR2 FQGNSA. The CDR3 protein is CASSFSRRSNYGYTF. As DNA, the CDR3 is TGTGCCAGCAGCTTTTCCAGACGGAGCAACTATGGCTACACCTTC.

This clonotype was picked up a small number of times. The CDR3 here is CASSPLRLDSKNIQYF. In nucleotides, the CDR3 is TGTGCCAGCTCACCCCTTAGACTAGACTCCAAAAACATTCAGTACTTC. The V call is TRBV18, the J call TRBJ2-4, with D possibly TRBD2 on 6 matching bases. The CDR3 sequence is 16 residues long. The germline V gene encodes CDR1 KGHSH and CDR2 LQKENI. Trimming shortened V by 3 bases and J by 2 bases, and 14 bases separated the two germline ends.

J is TRBJ2-3 and V is TRBV20-1; a weak D match, TRBD1 (6 bases). V shed 3 bases and J shed 6 bases, with 16 bases lying between them. Germline CDR1 and CDR2: DFQATT and SNEGSKA (reference sequence). This CDR3 comprises 14 residues. CDR3 DNA sequence: TGCAGTGCTAGTTATTGGGGCCAGGGGGATACGCAGTATTTT. Protein sequence: CSASYWGQGDTQYF.

This clonotype came up a few times. The rearrangement joins TRBV24-1 to TRBJ2-7, with D possibly being TRBD2 (6 bases). The germline V gene has CDR1 KGHDR and CDR2 SFDVKD. The ends were cut back, 4 bases at V and 7 bases at J, with 19 bases in the middle. The CDR3 is 15 residues long. As DNA, the CDR3 is TGTGCCACCAGTGAGACAACGGGAGCTCGGGGGGAGCAGTACTTC. It encodes CATSETTGARGEQYF.

The chain couples TRBV5-5 to TRBJ1-2, with 9 bases aligning to TRBD1. The junction had 8 bases not matched to a gene; V was cut back by 3 bases and J by 2 bases. Looked up from germline, CDR1 is SGHKS and CDR2 is YYEKEE (reference sequence). The CDR3 consists of 16 residues. This CDR3 is CASSWGGQGINYGYTF. CDR3 bases: TGTGCCAGCAGCTGGGGGGGACAGGGAATCAACTATGGCTACACCTTC.

This clonotype has more than one count but fewer than ten. The V gene is TRBV4-1, the J gene TRBJ2-5, with D uncertain. From germline, CDR1 is MGHRA and CDR2 YSYEKL. V was trimmed by 4 bases and J by 3 bases, leaving 9 bases between them. The CDR3 runs 13 residues. The CDR3 DNA reads as TGCGCCAGCAGCCCTAATCAGGAAGAGACCCAGTACTTC. It codes for CASSPNQEETQYF.

The sample holds a few counts of this clonotype. In DNA, the CDR3 is TGCAGTGCTAGAAACTTCGGGCAGGGGGATGGCTACACCTTC. This sequence encodes CSARNFGQGDGYTF. The chain uses TRBV20-1 and TRBJ1-2; 7 bases agree with TRBD1. Per germline, CDR1 DFQATT and CDR2 SNEGSKA (reference sequence). J lost 6 bases, V lost 2 bases, and 9 bases had no gene match. This CDR3 is 14 amino acids long.